These 18 T cell receptor beta chains came from one sample sequenced in a study of CD4 T cell repertoires in COVID-19. This table comes from immunoSEQ multiplex PCR, and its TCRdb copy is limited to in-frame clones, with some not included. The sample contains about 75,000 clones, about 80% of which appear only once. Sequencing was performed on CD4+ T cells from peripheral blood, taken after recovery from COVID-19. These TCRs come from a human donor who had COVID-19.

The rearrangement uses TRBV29-1 and TRBJ2-3; D is perhaps TRBD1 (5 bases). CDR3 length: 14 residues. Germline V gene data show CDR1 as SQVTM and CDR2 as ANQGSEA. The germline V and J ends were trimmed by 7 bases and 1 base, with 15 bases remaining between them. The CDR3 nucleotides read TGCAGCGCCAATCCGGAACAGGGCACAGATACGCAGTATTTT. Translated, it gives CSANPEQGTDTQYF.

Only one count was recorded for this clone. CDR3 sequence: CASSYPTGTETQYF. The CDR3 DNA follows: TGTGCCAGCAGTTACCCGACAGGGACGGAGACCCAGTACTTC. This chain links TRBV6-6 with TRBJ2-5; 7 positions agree with TRBD1. CDR3 length equals 14 residues. The ends lost 2 bases at V and 5 bases at J; junction bases unmatched: 5. CDR1 MNHNY and CDR2 SVGAGI come from the germline V gene (reference sequence).

This sequence joins TRBV6-5 and TRBJ2-7, with D tentatively TRBD1 (5 bases). The CDR3 has 12 amino acids. Germline values: CDR1 MNHEY, CDR2 SVGAGI. V was trimmed by 5 bases and J by 3 bases, leaving 8 bases between them. This CDR3 reads CASSIDSYEQYF. The CDR3 region has the DNA TGTGCCAGCAGTATAGACAGCTACGAGCAGTACTTC.

As regards this clone: Other nucleotide sequences in the sample specify the same CDR3. The J gene is TRBJ1-3, the V gene TRBV28; perhaps TRBD1 as D (6 bases). The length of the CDR3 is 15 residues. V lost 6 bases to trimming and J lost 0 bases, with 12 bases between them. The V gene's germline CDR1 is MDHEN and CDR2 SYDVKM. CDR3 loop: CASSRGTSSGNTIYF. Written as DNA, the CDR3 is TGTGCCAGCAGCAGGGGCACCAGCTCTGGAAACACCATATATTTT.

This clone occurred a few times. J is TRBJ1-5 and V is TRBV4-2; the D gene is possibly TRBD1 (5 bases). Trimming removed 6 bases from V and 4 bases from J, with 19 bases in between. CDR1 and CDR2 from the germline V gene are LGHNA and YNFKEQ. The CDR3 is 16 amino acids. The CDR3 spells CASRLTWGRQNQPQHF. DNA of the CDR3: TGTGCCAGCAGACTAACCTGGGGACGGCAAAATCAGCCCCAGCATTTT.

This clone was observed a handful of times. This chain joins TRBV19 and TRBJ1-2; no firm D call. Trimming pared 6 bases from V and 3 bases from J, leaving 8 bases between. The length of the CDR3 is 12 residues. Per the germline V gene, CDR1 is LNHDA and CDR2 is SQIVND (reference sequence). DNA for the CDR3: TGTGCCAGTAGATCTGGTCACTATGGCTACACCTTC. Translation: CASRSGHYGYTF.

The V and J genes are TRBV7-9 and TRBJ2-1; D assignment may be TRBD1 or TRBD2 (6 bases each). The ends were cut back, 1 base at V and 10 bases at J, with 11 bases in the middle. Germline V gene lookup returns CDR1 SEHNR and CDR2 FQNEAQ (reference sequence). This CDR3 is built from 13 residues. CDR3 sequence reads: CASSLEKGGEQFF. Here the CDR3 DNA reads TGTGCCAGCAGCTTAGAGAAGGGGGGCGAGCAGTTCTTC.

This sequence joins TRBV7-6 and TRBJ2-7; tentative D call: TRBD1 (6 bases). The V end was cut by 1 base, the J end by 4 bases, with 14 bases between. CDR1 is SGHVS, CDR2 FNYEAQ, per germline. The CDR3 has 15 residues. The CDR3 DNA reads TGTGCCAGCAGCTTAGTTGCAGGGGAGACGTACGAGCAGTACTTC. It codes for CASSLVAGETYEQYF.

The genes are TRBV29-1 and TRBJ1-2; D gene ambiguous. CDR1 is SQVTM, CDR2 ANQGSEA, per germline. V lost 3 bases and J lost 10, with 15 bases in between. This CDR3 has 12 amino acids. The CDR3 protein is CSVEGGKTYYTF. The CDR3, as DNA: TGCAGCGTTGAGGGAGGAAAGACCTACTACACCTTC.

V gene TRBV7-8 combines with J gene TRBJ1-2, with D maybe TRBD1 (5 bases). The CDR3 has 14 residues. The germline V and J ends were trimmed by 1 base and 8 bases, with 14 bases remaining between them. CDR1 and CDR2 (germline): SGHVS, FQNEAQ. CDR3 amino acids: CASSLVGREAGYTF. For the CDR3, the DNA is TGTGCCAGCAGCTTAGTTGGCAGGGAGGCCGGCTACACCTTC.

The chain carries TRBV5-1 and TRBJ2-1, with D perhaps matching TRBD2 (6 bases). The CDR3 is 16 residues long. CDR1 is SGHRS and CDR2 is YFSETQ in the germline V gene. Trimming removed 0 bases at V and 2 bases at J, with 12 bases between. The CDR3 loop is CASSLVGGVAYNEQFF. The CDR3 coding sequence is TGCGCCAGCAGCTTGGTGGGCGGGGTAGCCTACAATGAGCAGTTCTTC.

CDR3 nucleotides: TGCGCCAGCAGCTTATCGGGACAGGACTACGAGCAGTACTTC. As protein: CASSLSGQDYEQYF. The chain has TRBV5-1 and TRBJ2-7, with TRBD1 identical over 8 bases. Looked up from germline, CDR1 is SGHRS and CDR2 is YFSETQ. The CDR3 length is 14 residues. After removal of 2 bases from V and 3 bases from J, the junction contained 4 bases not matched to a gene.

The gene calls are TRBV5-1 and TRBJ2-3; D ambiguous. CDR3 length: 16 amino acids. The germline V and J ends were trimmed by 0 bases and 3 bases, with 14 bases remaining between them. Germline-derived CDR1 and CDR2 are SGHRS and YFSETQ. The CDR3 nucleotides are TGCGCCAGCAGCTTGGAGACGGTCTACGGGACAGATACGCAGTATTTT. Translation: CASSLETVYGTDTQYF.

This sequence joins TRBV5-6 and TRBJ2-1; D is uncertain. Per germline, CDR1 SGHDT and CDR2 YYEEEE. Trimming took off 0 bases at V and 5 bases at J, with 6 bases between the two ends. The CDR3 extends over 13 amino acids. The CDR3 is CASSLGGDNEQFF. CDR3 nucleotides: TGTGCCAGCAGCTTGGGTGGGGACAATGAGCAGTTCTTC.

In this sample, this clone turned up once. The chain is built from TRBV29-1 and TRBJ1-4; 7 positions match TRBD1. The germline V gene encodes CDR1 SQVTM and CDR2 ANQGSEA. The CDR3 runs 13 residues. With 4 bases clipped from V and 1 base from J, the junction kept 0 bases outside the gene matches. This CDR3 reads CSVGQGTNEKLFF. The CDR3 region has the DNA TGCAGCGTTGGACAGGGAACTAATGAAAAACTGTTTTTT.

This chain uses TRBV6-5 with TRBJ2-2; possibly TRBD1 for D (5 bases). This CDR3 is built from 13 residues. Germline V gives CDR1 MNHEY, CDR2 SVGAGI. Trimming stripped 7 bases from V and 0 bases from J, with 6 bases between. CDR3 coding DNA: TGTGCCAGCAAGGACACGAACACCGGGGAGCTGTTTTTT. It translates to CASKDTNTGELFF.

The J gene is TRBJ2-7, the V gene TRBV5-1; a possible D gene is TRBD1 (6 bases). This CDR3 has 13 amino acids. V was cut by 2 bases and J by 3 bases, with 9 bases left in between. CDR1 is SGHRS and CDR2 is YFSETQ in the germline V gene. CDR3 DNA: TGCGCCAGCAGCTTTGACAGGAACTACGAGCAGTACTTC. It translates to CASSFDRNYEQYF.

The rearrangement joins TRBV2 to TRBJ2-3; the D gene is possibly TRBD1 (6 bases). The V and J ends lost 6 bases and 6 bases respectively, with 16 bases between them. Germline assignment: CDR1 SNHLY and CDR2 FYNNEI. The CDR3 length is 14 residues. The CDR3 bases are TGTGCCAGCAGGAAGGACAGAGGGGCGGATACGCAGTATTTT. Protein: CASRKDRGADTQYF.